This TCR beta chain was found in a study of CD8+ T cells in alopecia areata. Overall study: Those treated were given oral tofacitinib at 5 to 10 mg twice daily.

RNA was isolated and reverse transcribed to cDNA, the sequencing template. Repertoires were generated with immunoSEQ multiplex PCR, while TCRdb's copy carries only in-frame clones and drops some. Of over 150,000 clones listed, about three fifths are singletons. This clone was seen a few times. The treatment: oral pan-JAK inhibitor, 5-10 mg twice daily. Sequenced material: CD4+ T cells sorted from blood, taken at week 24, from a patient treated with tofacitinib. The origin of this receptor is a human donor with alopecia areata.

The CDR3 sequence is CASSVAGASREKLFF. DNA of the CDR3: TGTGCCAGCAGCGTAGCGGGAGCGAGTCGGGAAAAACTGTTTTTT. The chain links TRBV9 to TRBJ1-4; D ambiguous. The length of the CDR3 is 15 residues. Trimming removed 0 bases at V and 8 bases at J, with 14 bases between. The V gene's germline CDR1 is SGDLS and CDR2 YYNGEE.